These 2 T cell receptor beta chains were all obtained from the same sample, sequenced in a study of T cells in localized non-small cell lung cancer. Assay: immunoSEQ multiplex PCR; the TCRdb copy retains only in-frame clones and omits some. The data show tens of thousands of clones, with 88% seen just once and about 23% held by the top ten. The sequences come from PBMCs, collected before any cancer treatment. These receptors were taken from a man aged 40 to 69 with stage II squamous cell lung carcinoma.

The V call is TRBV10-3, the J call TRBJ2-7, with D possibly TRBD1 on 6 matching bases. Trimming removed 3 bases from V and 1 base from J, with 19 bases in between. Per the germline V gene, CDR1 is ENHRY and CDR2 is SYGVKD. The CDR3 is 17 residues long. The CDR3 sequence is CAISDPGTRFFSYEQYF. CDR3 bases: TGTGCCATCAGTGACCCCGGGACACGGTTTTTTTCCTACGAGCAGTACTTC.

The V gene is TRBV28, the J gene TRBJ1-5; a possible D gene is TRBD1 (5 bases). Per the germline V gene, CDR1 is MDHEN and CDR2 is SYDVKM. With 4 bases removed from V and 0 bases from J, the gap between germline ends came to 13 bases. The CDR3 runs to 16 residues. As DNA, the CDR3 is TGTGCCAGCAGTTCACCCGGCAGGGATAGCAATCAGCCCCAGCATTTT. This encodes CASSSPGRDSNQPQHF.